The clone carrying this TCR beta chain was recorded only once. The antigen is unknown. These data belong to a study of regulatory dendritic cells for organ transplantation. Trimming removed 0 bases at V and 5 bases at J, with 10 bases between. The CDR3 totals 14 residues. CDR1 is LNHNV and CDR2 is YYDKDF in the germline V gene (reference sequence). Profiling relied on immunoSEQ multiplex PCR, and the TCRdb table lists in-frame clones only, not all of them. Here the sample spans about 7,800 clones, over 60% being singletons. Sorted T cells were CFSE-labeled and cultured 5 days with allogeneic regulatory or mature dendritic cells at 1:10.

This sequence was found in a human donor in good health. This chain uses TRBV15 with TRBJ1-2; tentative D call: TRBD1 (6 bases). Input material: memory CD4+ T cells from blood cultured with dendritic cells. Subset indicated: CD45RO+ memory T cells. DNA of the CDR3: TGTGCCACCAGCAGAGAGGACAGCGCATATGGCTACACCTTC. This encodes CATSREDSAYGYTF. The whole variable domain, filled in from reference TRBV15 and TRBJ1-2, reads DAMVIQNPRYQVTQFGKPVTLSCSQTLNHNVMYWYQQKSSQAPKLLFHYYDKDFNNEADTPDNFQSRRPNTSFCFLDIRSPGLGDTAMYLCATSREDSAYGYTFGSGTRLTVV.